A selection of T cell receptor beta chains follows, all from one sample in a study of T cell responses to AZD1222 COVID-19 vaccine. Only in-frame clones appear in the TCRdb table, and some are missing; sequencing was by immunoSEQ multiplex PCR. The repertoire holds roughly 180,000 clones, with 85% to 95% as singletons. The source was peripheral blood, collected on day 0 of AZD1222 vaccination. The receptor source for this set is an adult in good health. CDR3s include the opening cysteine and the closing phenylalanine or tryptophan. Fields, in order: V gene, D gene, J gene, clone size, CDR3 protein, CDR3 DNA. The D gene is left open where the match is weak. Clone size is shown for a subset of rows, as once, few, many or a class of expanded clone.

v_call: TRBV5-6; d_call: TRBD1; j_call: TRBJ1-1; clone_size: NA; cdr3_aa: CASSTGTGRNTEAFF; cdr3_nt: TGTGCCAGCAGTACCGGGACAGGGCGCAACACTGAAGCTTTCTTT
v_call: TRBV28; d_call: NA; j_call: TRBJ1-5; clone_size: NA; cdr3_aa: CASSLTRYQPQHF; cdr3_nt: TGTGCCAGCAGTTTGACCAGGTATCAGCCCCAGCATTTT
v_call: TRBV5-1; d_call: TRBD1; j_call: TRBJ2-3; clone_size: NA; cdr3_aa: CASSLDRGTDTQYF; cdr3_nt: TGCGCCAGCAGCTTGGACAGGGGAACAGATACGCAGTATTTT
v_call: TRBV11-2; d_call: TRBD1; j_call: TRBJ2-7; clone_size: NA; cdr3_aa: CASSLGDRSYEQYF; cdr3_nt: TGTGCCAGCAGCTTAGGGGACAGATCCTACGAGCAGTACTTC
v_call: TRBV7-5; d_call: NA; j_call: TRBJ2-1; clone_size: NA; cdr3_aa: CARSWPPGPSLSEQFF; cdr3_nt: TGTGCCAGAAGCTGGCCACCGGGACCTAGCCTAAGTGAGCAGTTCTTC
v_call: TRBV7-9; d_call: NA; j_call: TRBJ1-1; clone_size: NA; cdr3_aa: CASSPYQTVNTEAFF; cdr3_nt: TGTGCCAGCAGCCCCTACCAGACAGTTAACACTGAAGCTTTCTTT
v_call: TRBV6-5; d_call: NA; j_call: TRBJ1-1; clone_size: medium-sized; cdr3_aa: CASSDQVLNTEAFF; cdr3_nt: TGTGCCAGCAGCGACCAGGTTTTGAACACTGAAGCTTTCTTT
v_call: TRBV10-3; d_call: TRBD1; j_call: TRBJ2-3; clone_size: NA; cdr3_aa: CAISEGRGQGDTQYF; cdr3_nt: TGTGCCATCAGTGAGGGCAGGGGGCAAGGAGATACGCAGTATTTT
v_call: TRBV11-2; d_call: NA; j_call: TRBJ2-3; clone_size: NA; cdr3_aa: CASSLALSTDTQYF; cdr3_nt: TGTGCCAGCAGCTTAGCGCTTAGCACAGATACGCAGTATTTT
v_call: TRBV6-6; d_call: TRBD1; j_call: TRBJ2-7; clone_size: NA; cdr3_aa: CASSQGQGYEQYF; cdr3_nt: TGTGCCAGCAGTCAGGGACAGGGCTACGAGCAGTACTTC
v_call: TRBV16; d_call: NA; j_call: TRBJ1-5; clone_size: NA; cdr3_aa: CASSQSLVGQGRNQPQHF; cdr3_nt: TGTGCCAGCAGCCAATCCCTAGTCGGCCAGGGCCGCAATCAGCCCCAGCATTTT
v_call: TRBV6-5; d_call: NA; j_call: TRBJ2-1; clone_size: NA; cdr3_aa: CASSFRNEQFF; cdr3_nt: TGTGCCAGCAGTTTCAGGAATGAGCAGTTCTTC
v_call: TRBV5-1; d_call: TRBD2; j_call: TRBJ2-1; clone_size: NA; cdr3_aa: CASSTGTTVYNEQFF; cdr3_nt: TGCGCCAGCAGCACCGGGACTACAGTCTACAATGAGCAGTTCTTC
v_call: TRBV5-5; d_call: NA; j_call: TRBJ1-2; clone_size: NA; cdr3_aa: CASSLTENYGYTF; cdr3_nt: TGTGCCAGCAGCTTGACAGAAAACTATGGCTACACCTTC
v_call: TRBV28; d_call: NA; j_call: TRBJ2-3; clone_size: NA; cdr3_aa: CASSLSKGPGADTQYF; cdr3_nt: TGTGCCAGCAGTCTATCGAAGGGTCCTGGAGCAGATACGCAGTATTTT